The 10 T cell receptor beta chains listed next were all sequenced from one sample in a study of monozygotic twins with inflammatory bowel disease. TCRdb derives one entry per CDR3 protein from the 5' RACE reads, leaving out DNA. This listing includes 120,000 to 150,000 distinct CDR3 sequences. Sequencing input: blood. The source of these receptors is a human donor with ulcerative colitis or Crohn's disease, or a healthy co-twin of an affected twin (not recorded which).

The genes are TRBV29-1 and TRBJ2-3; TCRdb lists TRBD1, though no DNA is available to test this call. The CDR3 totals 11 residues. The germline CDR1 and CDR2 sequences are SQVTM and ANQGSEA. CDR3 loop: CSVPRGTTQYF.

The chain recombines TRBV5-1 with TRBJ2-3; as DNA is missing, the TRBD1 call by TCRdb cannot be tested. Germline CDR1 is SGHRS and CDR2 is YFSETQ. The CDR3 covers 14 residues. CDR3 protein: CASSSPKGTDTQYF.

The genes are TRBV24-1 and TRBJ2-3; the TCRdb D gene call, TRBD1, has no DNA to confirm it. Germline CDR1 is KGHDR and CDR2 is SFDVKD. The CDR3 sequence is 15 residues long. The CDR3 loop reads CATSDSRQGSDTQYF.

The chain carries TRBV7-2 and TRBJ2-7. The germline V gene encodes CDR1 SGHTA and CDR2 FQGNSA. The CDR3 totals 13 residues. The CDR3: CASSSQTLHEQYF.

CDR3 protein: CASSSTRQGAFHEQYF. The chain uses TRBV7-9 and TRBJ2-7; the TRBD1 assignment by TCRdb is unverifiable without DNA. CDR1 SEHNR and CDR2 FQNEAQ come from the germline V gene (reference sequence). CDR3 length: 16 amino acids. Drawing the rest from reference TRBV7-9 and TRBJ2-7, the complete variable domain is DTGVSQNPRHKITKRGQNVTFRCDPISEHNRLYWYRQTLGQGPEFLTYFQNEAQLEKSRLLSDRFSAERPKGSFSTLEIQRTEQGDSAMYLCASSSTRQGAFHEQYFGPGTRLTVT.

The genes are TRBV6-5 and TRBJ2-4. The CDR3 consists of 16 residues. Germline CDR1 MNHEY, CDR2 SVGAGI. The CDR3 sequence is CASSYSARVAKNIQYF.

V gene TRBV29-1 combines with J gene TRBJ2-3; no DNA is available, so the TRBD2 call from TCRdb remains unchecked. The CDR3 is 13 residues long. Per germline, CDR1 SQVTM and CDR2 ANQGSEA. The CDR3 loop reads CSVSSGGTDTQYF.

The chain recombines TRBV18 with TRBJ2-5; the TRBD2 assignment by TCRdb is unverifiable without DNA. The V gene's germline CDR1 is KGHSH and CDR2 LQKENI. The CDR3 has 15 amino acids. The CDR3 sequence: CASSPPGLAPETQYF.

This sequence joins TRBV5-1 and TRBJ2-2; without DNA, the TCRdb call of TRBD1 cannot be checked. The CDR3 sequence is 13 residues long. Germline loops: CDR1 SGHRS, CDR2 YFSETQ. This CDR3 is CASSYRGNRELFF.

This sequence joins TRBV4-3 and TRBJ2-5; TCRdb returns TRBD1, unconfirmable since there is no DNA. The CDR3 consists of 17 residues. Per the germline V gene, CDR1 is LGHNA and CDR2 is YSLEER. CDR3 protein: CASSLSGGASPGETQYF.